Reported below is one T cell receptor beta chain. Together with a sample-barcoded 5' primer, a J-beta primer mix was included in a second PCR lasting about 6 to 12 cycles. TCRdb processed the 5' RACE reads anew with MiXCR; each CDR3 protein has one entry. The sample carries roughly 700,000 distinct CDR3 sequences, approximately 29% recorded once. These data come from a study of blood T cells in healthy people across ages. The material sequenced was blood. The origin of this receptor is an elderly woman in good health.

This CDR3 reads CASSTQTGGADTEYF. In DNA, the CDR3 is TGTGCCAGCAGTACCCAGACAGGGGGCGCAGATACGGAATATTTT. The chain carries TRBV12-3 or TRBV12-4 and TRBJ2-3; 10 nucleotides line up with TRBD1. V dropped 5 bases and J dropped 15; count of bases not matched to a gene: 17. CDR3 length: 15 residues.